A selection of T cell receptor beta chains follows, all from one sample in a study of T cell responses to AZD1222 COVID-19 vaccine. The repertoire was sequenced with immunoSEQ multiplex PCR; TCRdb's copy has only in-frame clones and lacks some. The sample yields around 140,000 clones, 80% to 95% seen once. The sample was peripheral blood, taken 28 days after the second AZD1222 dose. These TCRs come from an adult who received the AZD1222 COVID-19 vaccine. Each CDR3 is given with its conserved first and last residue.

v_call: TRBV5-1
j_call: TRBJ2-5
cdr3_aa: CASSSGLAETQYF

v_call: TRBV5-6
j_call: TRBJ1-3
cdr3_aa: CASSFQALENTIYF

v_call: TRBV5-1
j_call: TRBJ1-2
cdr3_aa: CASSLDGTSQDYGYTF

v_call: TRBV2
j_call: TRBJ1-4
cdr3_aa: CASTGGGLTNEKLFF

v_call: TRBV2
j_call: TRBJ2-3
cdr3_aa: CASSESSVGTDTQYF

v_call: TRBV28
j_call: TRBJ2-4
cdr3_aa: CASSSRQGGPKNIQYF

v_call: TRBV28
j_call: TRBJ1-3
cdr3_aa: CASTQAGTAGNTIYF

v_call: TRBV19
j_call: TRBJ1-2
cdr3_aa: CASSINNSPHSGYTF

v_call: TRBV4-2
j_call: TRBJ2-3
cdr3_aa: CASSHSTSESTDTQYF

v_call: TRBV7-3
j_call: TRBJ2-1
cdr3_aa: CASSSGTSGNNEQFF

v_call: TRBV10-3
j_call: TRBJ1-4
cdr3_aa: CAISDDNATNEKLFF

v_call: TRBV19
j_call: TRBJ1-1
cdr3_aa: CASSTPQEYTEAFF

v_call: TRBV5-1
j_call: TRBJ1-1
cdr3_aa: CASSLAQPNTEAFF

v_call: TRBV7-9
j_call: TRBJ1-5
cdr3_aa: CASSWDRDQPQHF

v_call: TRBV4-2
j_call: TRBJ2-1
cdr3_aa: CASSQEPSGSPDEQFF

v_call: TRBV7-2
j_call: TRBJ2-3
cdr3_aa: CASSWDGSTDTQYF

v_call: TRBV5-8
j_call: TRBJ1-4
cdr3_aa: CASSFWIEKLFF

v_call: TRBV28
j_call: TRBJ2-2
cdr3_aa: CASSVVLAGSGELFF

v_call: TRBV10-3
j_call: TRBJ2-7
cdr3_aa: CAISPRDSHEQYF

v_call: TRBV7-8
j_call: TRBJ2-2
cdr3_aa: CASSLGPGELFF

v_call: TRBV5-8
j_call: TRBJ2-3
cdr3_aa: CASSLVNSRGWGSTDTQYF

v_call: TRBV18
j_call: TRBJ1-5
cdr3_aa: CASSQGQGRNNQPQHF

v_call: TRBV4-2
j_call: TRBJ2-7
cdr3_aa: CASSQEVWAPEQYF

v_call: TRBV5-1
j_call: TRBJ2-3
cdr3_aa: CASHRGGTDTQYF

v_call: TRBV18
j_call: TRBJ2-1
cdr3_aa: CASSPSGREYNEQFF

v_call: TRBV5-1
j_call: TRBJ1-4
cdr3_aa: CATPPGTNEKLFF

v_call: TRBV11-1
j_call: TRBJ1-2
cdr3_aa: CASSRDRLLGYTF

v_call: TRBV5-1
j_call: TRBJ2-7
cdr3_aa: CASSLGGTLIYEQYF

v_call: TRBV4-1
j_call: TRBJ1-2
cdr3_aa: CASSQDFIGAYGYTF